The present T cell receptor (beta chain) was sequenced within a study of blood T cells in healthy people across ages. The study, taken as a whole, reports: With donor CMV status unknown, expanded clonotype changes were possibly confounded. Using unsorted PBMCs precluded a conclusive naive versus antigen-experienced comparison.

Through a sample-barcoded 5' primer and a J-beta primer mix, a second PCR was run for about 6 to 12 cycles. The template-switch adaptor, which had 12 random nucleotides, put a tag on each cDNA molecule. TCRdb ran MiXCR on the 5' RACE reads and lists one entry per CDR3 protein. Among around 1.5 million distinct CDR3 sequences, 42% were seen once, and the ten largest hold 7.9%. This clonotype was observed many times. The antigen is undetermined. The CDR3 loop spans 11 amino acids. V gave up 3 bases and J gave up 6 bases, with 5 bases separating them. Germline values: CDR1 SGHTA, CDR2 FQGNSA. Extracted total RNA amounted to at least 6 micrograms for each sample.

Sequenced: blood. V and J are TRBV7-2 and TRBJ2-5; D is ambiguous. The receptor was derived from a woman aged 18 to 35 in good health. CDR3 in DNA: TGTGCCAGCAGCTTCGGACAGACCCAGTACTTC. Its translation is CASSFGQTQYF.